This T cell receptor (beta chain) was sequenced for a study of blood T cell repertoires in COVID-19. Whole-study context: Sources were T cells, B-cell-depleted T cells, or PBMCs; the material itself was cDNA or gDNA.

In its sample, this clone was seen once. The protocol was immunoSEQ multiplex PCR, while the TCRdb copy is restricted to in-frame clones and leaves out a portion. The sample lists roughly 500,000 clones, roughly nine tenths occurring once. Participant age was roughly 18 to 89 years, and participants resided in 24 US areas. The CDR3 has 15 amino acids. Germline V gene lookup returns CDR1 SGHDT and CDR2 YYEEEE. The V gene lost 1 base and the J gene lost 8 bases, with 15 bases spanning the gap. The receptor was isolated from a woman aged 55 to 70 who had recovered from COVID-19. This chain uses TRBV5-6 with TRBJ1-4, with a weak D call TRBD1 (6 bases). Sequenced sample: PBMCs or T cells enriched from blood (not recorded which). The CDR3 loop reads CASSLYGRDKEKLFF. The CDR3, as DNA: TGTGCCAGCAGCTTGTATGGCAGGGACAAGGAAAAACTGTTTTTT.